These 22 T cell receptor beta chains share one sample of origin, sequenced in a study of blood T cell repertoires in COVID-19. Profiled with immunoSEQ multiplex PCR; TCRdb holds only in-frame clones, not every one. The table lists fewer than 150,000 clones, approximately 78% of them singletons. The specimen was peripheral blood. The receptors were gathered from a woman over 75 with acute or convalescent COVID-19.

V is TRBV5-1 and J is TRBJ2-2; 7 positions match TRBD1. CDR1 SGHRS and CDR2 YFSETQ come from the germline V gene. This CDR3 region has 15 residues. V lost 3 bases and J lost 0; bases outside the gene matches: 2. The CDR3 sequence: CASSWTGSNTGELFF. The CDR3, as DNA: TGCGCCAGCAGCTGGACAGGATCGAACACCGGGGAGCTGTTTTTT.

The genes are TRBV4-2 and TRBJ2-5; D remains unclear. The CDR3 runs 15 residues. From germline, CDR1 is LGHNA and CDR2 YNFKEQ. Trimming pared 4 bases from V and 5 bases from J, leaving 17 bases between. In DNA form, the CDR3 reads TGTGCCAGCAGCCCACTATTCGTAGCAGAGGAGACCCAGTACTTC. Its translation: CASSPLFVAEETQYF.

V and J are TRBV29-1 and TRBJ2-3; maybe TRBD1 (5 bases). The V gene's germline CDR1 is SQVTM and CDR2 ANQGSEA. The germline V and J ends were trimmed by 4 bases and 0 bases, with 26 bases remaining between them. The CDR3 is 19 residues long. The CDR3 nucleotides read TGCAGCGTTGGGGGTGCACCGTTGGACAAAAGTACTAGCACAGATACGCAGTATTTT. Its translation: CSVGGAPLDKSTSTDTQYF.

The J gene is TRBJ2-7, the V gene TRBV27; D unclear. Deletions cut 2 bases from V and 3 bases from J, with 11 bases between. The CDR3 is 14 residues long. Germline assignment: CDR1 MNHEY and CDR2 SMNVEV (reference sequence). CDR3 DNA sequence: TGTGCCAGCAGTTTAGGTCGCCGCTACTACGAGCAGTACTTC. Its protein is CASSLGRRYYEQYF.

This chain links TRBV27 with TRBJ2-5; 10 bases align to TRBD2. J lost 5 bases, V lost 3 bases, and 9 bases had no gene match. The germline V gene encodes CDR1 MNHEY and CDR2 SMNVEV (reference sequence). This CDR3 spans 16 amino acids. The chain's CDR3 is CASSLYLLAGDETQYF. CDR3 DNA sequence: TGTGCCAGCAGTTTGTATCTTCTAGCGGGGGATGAGACCCAGTACTTC.

V gene TRBV30 combines with J gene TRBJ2-1; D ambiguous. Trimming removed 0 bases from V and 1 base from J, with 7 bases in between. CDR1 is GTSNPN and CDR2 is SVGIG in the germline V gene (reference sequence). CDR3 length: 14 amino acids. CDR3 region: CAWSVTLSYNEQFF. For the CDR3, the DNA is TGTGCCTGGAGTGTAACTCTTTCCTACAATGAGCAGTTCTTC.

This clone has a handful of counts. The genes are TRBV19 and TRBJ2-5; 9 positions match TRBD1. Unmatched junction bases numbered 8, after V lost 4 bases and J lost 5 bases. Per the germline V gene, CDR1 is LNHDA and CDR2 is SQIVND (reference sequence). The CDR3 spans 15 residues. The CDR3 coding sequence is TGTGCCAGTAGTACCAGGACAGGGGTCGGGGAGACCCAGTACTTC. Its protein is CASSTRTGVGETQYF.

The chain carries TRBV2 and TRBJ2-3, with D unclear. From germline, CDR1 is SNHLY and CDR2 FYNNEI. The ends were cut back, 5 bases at V and 2 bases at J, with 5 bases in the middle. This CDR3 is 12 amino acids long. Written as DNA, the CDR3 is TGTGCCAGCAGTTCCTACACAGATACGCAGTATTTT. Its protein is CASSSYTDTQYF. Together with reference TRBV2 and TRBJ2-3, the CDR3 gives the full variable domain: EPEVTQTPSHQVTQMGQEVILRCVPISNHLYFYWYRQILGQKVEFLVSFYNNEISEKSEIFDDQFSVERPDGSNFTLKIRSTKLEDSAMYFCASSSYTDTQYFGPGTRLTVL.

This clone was observed a handful of times. The rearrangement joins TRBV11-2 to TRBJ2-6; D is perhaps TRBD2 (6 bases). V was trimmed by 2 bases and J by 4 bases, leaving 9 bases between them. The CDR3 extends over 15 amino acids. In germline, CDR1 is SGHAT, CDR2 FQNNGV. Here the CDR3 reads CASSLRGSGANVLTF. The CDR3 nucleotides are TGTGCCAGCAGCTTACGGGGGTCCGGGGCCAACGTCCTGACTTTC.

This chain connects TRBV5-1 to TRBJ1-3; D is undetermined. With 0 bases removed from V and 3 bases from J, the gap between germline ends came to 4 bases. CDR3 length equals 13 residues. CDR1 SGHRS and CDR2 YFSETQ come from the germline V gene. CDR3 nucleotides: TGCGCCAGCAGCTTGGCGTATGGAAACACCATATATTTT. As protein: CASSLAYGNTIYF.

The V and J genes are TRBV6-1 and TRBJ2-2; 7 nucleotides line up with TRBD1. The ends lost 4 bases at V and 3 bases at J; junction bases unmatched: 20. The CDR3 length is 20 residues. Germline values: CDR1 MNHNS, CDR2 SASEGT. CDR3 DNA sequence: TGTGCCAGCAGTGGGAATTCAGGGGGAGTAAGGCTAGGGGACACCGGGGAGCTGTTTTTT. It is translated as CASSGNSGGVRLGDTGELFF.

This rearrangement joins TRBV5-4 to TRBJ1-6; weak D call: TRBD1 (5 bases). The V gene's germline CDR1 is SGHNT and CDR2 YYREEE (reference sequence). The CDR3 runs 17 residues. V lost 0 bases to trimming and J lost 2 bases, with 12 bases between them. CDR3 bases: TGTGCCAGCAGCTTGGGCGGGGCGAATACCTATAATTCACCCCTCCACTTT. Translated, it gives CASSLGGANTYNSPLHF.

This chain uses TRBV3-1 (or the pseudogene TRBV3-2) with TRBJ2-7; 10 nucleotides line up with TRBD1. CDR3 length: 15 residues. V shed 4 bases and J 3 bases; nucleotides not matched to a gene: 6. CDR1 and CDR2 (germline): LGHDT, YNNKEL (reference sequence). CDR3 in DNA: TGTGCCAGCAGCCGCCCGACAGGGGGCGTCTACGAGCAGTACTTC. Amino acid sequence: CASSRPTGGVYEQYF.

V and J are TRBV15 and TRBJ2-7, with 7 bases lining up with TRBD2. The CDR3 has 18 residues. Trimming at V came to 5 bases and at J to 2 bases, leaving 18 bases not matched to a gene. Germline V gene data show CDR1 as LNHNV and CDR2 as YYDKDF (reference sequence). CDR3 coding DNA: TGTGCCACCAGCGGGGAGGGGTCCCCCTTTTACGACACCTACGAGCAGTACTTC. It yields the protein CATSGEGSPFYDTYEQYF.

As DNA, the CDR3 is TGTGCCAGCCAACTTTCTCAGAACACTGAAGCTTTCTTT. It encodes CASQLSQNTEAFF. The chain is built from TRBV11-3 and TRBJ1-1, with unresolved D. Looked up from germline, CDR1 is SGHNT and CDR2 is YENEEA. The CDR3 contains 13 residues. With 8 bases removed from V and 1 base from J, the gap between germline ends came to 11 bases.

In DNA form, the CDR3 reads TGTGCCTGGAGTCCGGGGACAGGGCAGGAAAAACTGTTTTTT. Translation gives CAWSPGTGQEKLFF. The genes are TRBV30 and TRBJ1-4; 9 bases are shared with TRBD1. The CDR3 covers 14 residues. V shed 2 bases, J shed 8 bases, and the junction held 6 bases outside the gene matches. Germline values: CDR1 GTSNPN, CDR2 SVGIG (reference sequence). The complete variable domain, with remaining parts taken from reference TRBV30 and TRBJ1-4, reads SQTIHQWPATLVQPVGSPLSLECTVEGTSNPNLYWYRQAAGRGLQLLFYSVGIGQISSEVPQNLSASRPQDRQFILSSKKLLLSDSGFYLCAWSPGTGQEKLFFGSGTQLSVL.

The V and J genes are TRBV7-2 and TRBJ2-2, with 9 positions matching TRBD2. The CDR3 spans 15 residues. CDR1 is SGHTA, CDR2 FQGNSA, per germline. The junction had 6 bases not matched to a gene; V was cut back by 5 bases and J by 5 bases. The CDR3 loop reads CASSLTGLATGELFF. CDR3 DNA sequence: TGTGCCAGCAGCCTTACGGGACTAGCAACCGGGGAGCTGTTTTTT.

The chain has TRBV5-1 and TRBJ2-7, with no clear D. The CDR3 spans 14 residues. The germline V gene encodes CDR1 SGHRS and CDR2 YFSETQ. The V end lost 4 bases, the J end lost 1 base, and 12 bases lay between the germline ends. The CDR3 DNA is TGCGCCAGCAGCCCTACGGTATCTTCCTACGAGCAGTACTTC. Encoded protein: CASSPTVSSYEQYF. The full variable domain, in which reference TRBV5-1 and TRBJ2-7 provide the parts outside the CDR3, is KAGVTQTPRYLIKTRGQQVTLSCSPISGHRSVSWYQQTPGQGLQFLFEYFSETQRNKGNFPGRFSGRQFSNSRSEMNVSTLELGDSALYLCASSPTVSSYEQYFGPGTRLTVT.

V is TRBV30 and J is TRBJ2-4, with D possibly being TRBD2 (5 bases). Trimming removed 0 bases at V and 1 base at J, with 16 bases between. The germline CDR1 and CDR2 sequences are GTSNPN and SVGIG (reference sequence). CDR3 length: 17 residues. CDR3 protein: CAWSVPGLALAKNIQYF. In nucleotides, the CDR3 is TGTGCCTGGAGTGTACCTGGGCTAGCCCTGGCCAAAAACATTCAGTACTTC.

This clone turned up a few times. V gene TRBV5-1 combines with J gene TRBJ1-6; 7 nucleotides line up with TRBD1. Trimming removed 4 bases from V and 7 bases from J; junction bases left unmatched: 8. CDR1 and CDR2 (germline): SGHRS, YFSETQ. CDR3 length: 15 residues. CDR3 residues: CASSEGGQMNSPLHF. The CDR3 coding sequence is TGCGCCAGCAGCGAAGGGGGACAGATGAATTCACCCCTCCACTTT.

The rearrangement links TRBV27 to TRBJ2-7; the D is unclear. There are 15 residues in the CDR3. The V gene's germline CDR1 is MNHEY and CDR2 SMNVEV (reference sequence). The V and J ends lost 3 bases and 0 bases respectively, with 12 bases between them. The CDR3 sequence: CASSFASVSSYEQYF. The CDR3 DNA reads as TGTGCCAGCAGTTTCGCGTCGGTTTCCTCCTACGAGCAGTACTTC.

This clone occurred once. This chain uses TRBV28 with TRBJ1-1; D unclear. The germline CDR1 and CDR2 sequences are MDHEN and SYDVKM. Between the trimmed V and J ends, which lost 10 bases and 6 bases, there was a span of 18 bases. This CDR3 is built from 13 residues. The CDR3 reads CATQSRVGSEAFF. The CDR3 coding sequence is TGTGCCACCCAGTCCCGGGTTGGGTCTGAAGCTTTCTTT.